A selection of T cell receptor beta chains follows, all from one sample in a study of T cells in Graves' hyperthyroidism and ophthalmopathy. TCRdb re-called the multiplex PCR reads through MiXCR, storing one row per CDR3 protein. Here the sample spans about 500,000 distinct CDR3 sequences, about 16% being singletons. The sample comprised blood. The receptors were gathered from a woman aged 25 to 45 with Graves' ophthalmopathy. The CDR3 runs from the conserved cysteine through the conserved F or W. The order of the fields is J gene, V gene, CDR3 protein.

TRBJ2-1 TRBV27 CASRSQQGNNEQFF
TRBJ2-3 TRBV12-3/TRBV12-4 CASSSGQGTQYF
TRBJ1-1 TRBV10-3 CAISEQGSDTEAFF
TRBJ1-3 TRBV20-1 CSARDPTGNTIYF
TRBJ1-3 TRBV20-1 CSATLSSGNTIYF
TRBJ2-7 TRBV19 CASSIGVRGTAYGQYF
TRBJ2-7 TRBV5-1 CASSRGGGLGTNYEQYF
TRBJ2-7 TRBV28 CATTGDGYEQYF
TRBJ2-1 TRBV14 CASSRNTGNVAVKEQFF
TRBJ2-3 TRBV5-1 CASSKVPTDTQYF
TRBJ2-7 TRBV2 CASILRDTAYEQYF
TRBJ2-2 TRBV20-1 CSARAGETTGELFF
TRBJ2-1 TRBV20-1 CSARGLAIDEQFF
TRBJ2-7 TRBV20-1 CSASGRYYEQYF
TRBJ2-3 TRBV18 CASSLKAGGPDTQYF
TRBJ1-4 TRBV7-2 CTSKKAGGPTNEKLFF
TRBJ1-5 TRBV25-1 CASSTGTQGPNQPQHF
TRBJ2-3 TRBV25-1 CASSEYSGGADVDTQYF
TRBJ2-3 TRBV20-1 CSASAGLVTDTQYF
TRBJ2-5 TRBV3-1 CASSQDSTTRETQYF
TRBJ1-2 TRBV11-2 CASSLGARADGYTF
TRBJ1-1 TRBV6-2/TRBV6-3 CASLRGGDTEAFF
TRBJ1-2 TRBV30 CAWSGGQGWYYGYTF
TRBJ1-1 TRBV11-3 CASSSRTAFF
TRBJ2-7 TRBV28 CASSLGASGRPNYYEQYF
TRBJ2-2 TRBV30 CAWRSSPGGPDTGELFF
TRBJ2-7 TRBV6-1 CASSGSSTYEQYF
TRBJ2-5 TRBV6-2/TRBV6-3 CASSSLVERETQYF
TRBJ2-7 TRBV10-3 CAIRSPGQAGDYEQYF
TRBJ2-2 TRBV4-2 CASSQSSGRANTGELFF
TRBJ2-1 TRBV4-3 CASSQDFQWGNEQFF
TRBJ2-3 TRBV6-1 CASGTTDTQYF
TRBJ2-2 TRBV24-1 CATSGARLAGGPRAGELFF
TRBJ2-7 TRBV2 CASGLLWSSYEQYF
TRBJ2-1 TRBV7-2 CASRSTGAGLYEQFF
TRBJ2-7 TRBV3-1 CASSQHPGGSYEQYF
TRBJ2-2 TRBV19 CASKVGGDTGELFF
TRBJ1-1 TRBV6-1 CASSERVWRTEAFF
TRBJ2-5 TRBV7-9 CASSPAGAPQETQYF
TRBJ2-5 TRBV7-8 CASSTRLGGITGETQYF
TRBJ2-7 TRBV20-1 CSARVRVGNPDDEQYF
TRBJ2-1 TRBV12-3/TRBV12-4 CASSFWLAGSSYNEQFF
TRBJ2-1 TRBV10-1 CASSDRATSEQFF
TRBJ1-6 TRBV30 CAWSVGTATSLRGGSPLHF
TRBJ1-1 TRBV30 CAWSLGDTFMNTEAFF
TRBJ2-5 TRBV20-1 CSAGGRGGETQYF
TRBJ2-1 TRBV11-2 CASSSGRGEVYNEQFF
TRBJ2-7 TRBV6-1 CASSFSDSGFYEQYF